The 18 T cell receptor beta chains listed next were all sequenced from one sample in a study of cytomegalovirus exposure and HLA in healthy donors. Primers: 60 Vbeta forward and 13 Jbeta reverse. The data were produced by immunoSEQ multiplex PCR, yet TCRdb's version contains in-frame clones alone and is incomplete. Of some 140,000 clones detected, less than 80% appear once; the ten largest clones hold 1.8%. Source material: PBMCs. These TCRs come from a female donor in good health and CMV-seropositive.

V and J are TRBV30 and TRBJ1-1; 7 bases agree with TRBD1. Germline CDR1 reads GTSNPN; CDR2 reads SVGIG (reference sequence). This CDR3 region has 16 residues. V lost 1 base, J lost 4 bases, and 12 bases stayed unmatched. The CDR3 sequence: CAWSETGPGSGTEAFF. CDR3 nucleotides: TGTGCCTGGAGTGAGACAGGGCCCGGATCGGGCACTGAAGCTTTCTTT.

The chain has TRBV7-9 and TRBJ1-1; tentatively, D is TRBD1 (5 bases). The CDR3 is 15 amino acids. Germline V gene sequence: CDR1 SEHNR, CDR2 FQNEAQ (reference sequence). Trimming took off 4 bases at V and 3 bases at J, with 15 bases between the two ends. Here the CDR3 DNA reads TGTGCCAGCAGCTCGCGGGGCAATGGGGACACTGAAGCTTTCTTT. Protein: CASSSRGNGDTEAFF.

V and J are TRBV13 and TRBJ1-5, with a possible D match to TRBD1 (6 bases). CDR1 and CDR2 (germline): PRHDT, FYEKMQ (reference sequence). CDR3 size: 16 residues. The germline V and J ends were trimmed by 4 bases and 8 bases, with 21 bases remaining between them. The CDR3 region is CASSSSTSGALEPQHF. CDR3 nucleotide sequence: TGTGCCAGCAGCTCATCCACTTCAGGGGCCCTGGAGCCCCAGCATTTT.

In this sample, this clone turned up once. The V and J genes are TRBV9 and TRBJ2-1, with D maybe TRBD2 (6 bases). The CDR3 has 12 amino acids. Trimming took 3 bases from V and 8 from J, leaving 9 bases between them. Germline V gives CDR1 SGDLS, CDR2 YYNGEE. The CDR3 sequence is CASSGDWHEQFF. The CDR3 DNA sequence: TGTGCCAGCAGCGGGGACTGGCATGAGCAGTTCTTC.

V usage is TRBV9 and J usage is TRBJ2-3; D not resolved. The CDR3 extends over 12 amino acids. Trimming shortened V by 0 bases and J by 5 bases, and 4 bases separated the two germline ends. Per the germline V gene, CDR1 is SGDLS and CDR2 is YYNGEE. The CDR3, as DNA: TGTGCCAGCAGCGTAGTCGGAGATACGCAGTATTTT. Its translation is CASSVVGDTQYF.

This clone occurred once. The rearrangement uses TRBV7-2 and TRBJ1-2, with 8 nucleotides matching TRBD1. The CDR3 runs to 18 residues. CDR1 and CDR2 (germline): SGHTA, FQGNSA. Unmatched junction bases numbered 11, after V lost 2 bases and J lost 0 bases. CDR3 region: CASSLWTGSFTANYGYTF. As DNA, the CDR3 is TGTGCCAGCAGCTTATGGACAGGGAGTTTTACAGCTAACTATGGCTACACCTTC.

The chain couples TRBV30 to TRBJ2-5, with 8 positions matching TRBD2. CDR1 is GTSNPN and CDR2 is SVGIG in the germline V gene (reference sequence). This CDR3 has 14 residues. The V segment lost 3 bases and the J segment 7 bases; nucleotides outside the gene matches: 10. CDR3 amino acids: CAWRESGSIGTQYF. For the CDR3, the DNA is TGTGCCTGGAGGGAAAGCGGGAGTATAGGGACCCAGTACTTC.

The chain is built from TRBV6-1 and TRBJ2-7, with 9 bases matching TRBD1. The CDR3 extends over 15 amino acids. The ends lost 1 base at V and 3 bases at J; junction bases unmatched: 4. CDR1 MNHNS and CDR2 SASEGT come from the germline V gene. The CDR3 region is CASSEGGTGIYEQYF. DNA of the CDR3: TGTGCCAGCAGTGAAGGGGGGACAGGGATCTACGAGCAGTACTTC.

This sequence joins TRBV7-8 and TRBJ1-5; D is unresolved. This CDR3 is built from 16 residues. Germline V gene data show CDR1 as SGHVS and CDR2 as FQNEAQ. Trimming removed 5 bases from V and 2 bases from J, with 16 bases in between. The CDR3 sequence: CASSKSDRERNQPQHF. The CDR3 DNA reads as TGTGCCAGCAGCAAATCCGACCGGGAGCGCAATCAGCCCCAGCATTTT.

In nucleotides, the CDR3 is TGTGCCAGCAGCTTGCCCGGGGGGGCGGAGACCCAGTACTTC. It encodes CASSLPGGAETQYF. The V gene is TRBV5-6, the J gene TRBJ2-5, with 8 bases matching TRBD2. Looked up from germline, CDR1 is SGHDT and CDR2 is YYEEEE. The CDR3 has 14 residues. Germline trimming cut 1 base from V and 5 bases from J; bases unmatched to any gene: 4. Looking up the rest from reference TRBV5-6 and TRBJ2-5 gives the full variable domain: DAGVTQSPTHLIKTRGQQVTLRCSPKSGHDTVSWYQQALGQGPQFIFQYYEEEERQRGNFPDRFSGHQFPNYSSELNVNALLLGDSALYLCASSLPGGAETQYFGPGTRLLVL.

V is TRBV29-1 and J is TRBJ2-1, with 8 nucleotides matching TRBD1. CDR3 length: 11 residues. V dropped 4 bases and J dropped 14; count of bases not matched to a gene: 7. Germline V lookup: CDR1 SQVTM, CDR2 ANQGSEA. The CDR3 here is CSVAQGVGEFF. CDR3 bases: TGCAGCGTTGCACAGGGGGTCGGGGAGTTCTTC.

V usage is TRBV5-4 and J usage is TRBJ2-7; perhaps TRBD1 as D (6 bases). Trimming removed 3 bases from V and 4 bases from J, with 14 bases in between. Germline V lookup: CDR1 SGHNT, CDR2 YYREEE (reference sequence). The CDR3 totals 14 residues. The chain's CDR3 is CASSSSTGSYEQYF. The CDR3 nucleotides are TGTGCCAGCAGCTCGTCGACAGGATCATACGAGCAGTACTTC.

The chain employs TRBV11-2 and TRBJ1-3, with no clear D. The CDR3 runs 13 residues. CDR1 is SGHAT and CDR2 is FQNNGV in the germline V gene. V was shortened by 4 bases and J by 1 base, with 5 bases between the two germline ends. The CDR3 sequence is CASSSTSGNTIYF. CDR3 in DNA: TGTGCCAGCAGCTCAACTTCTGGAAACACCATATATTTT.

The chain carries TRBV19 and TRBJ2-7, with D possibly matching TRBD2 (5 bases). The CDR3 has 13 amino acids. Trimming removed 6 bases at V and 5 bases at J, with 14 bases between. CDR1 is LNHDA and CDR2 is SQIVND in the germline V gene (reference sequence). CDR3 sequence reads: CASSTTYGDEQYF. The CDR3 bases are TGTGCCAGTAGCACGACTTACGGGGACGAGCAGTACTTC.

The chain combines TRBV27 with TRBJ1-1; 7 bases align to TRBD1. The CDR3 covers 12 residues. Unmatched junction bases numbered 9, after V lost 7 bases and J lost 10 bases. Looked up from germline, CDR1 is MNHEY and CDR2 is SMNVEV (reference sequence). CDR3 protein: CASIGTAAGAFF. The CDR3 DNA sequence: TGTGCCAGCATTGGGACAGCGGCGGGAGCTTTCTTT.

This clone was seen once. The chain is built from TRBV18 and TRBJ2-1; 8 bases are a match to TRBD2. This CDR3 is built from 15 residues. V lost 0 bases to trimming and J lost 4 bases; unmatched junction nucleotides: 2. Germline V gene lookup returns CDR1 KGHSH and CDR2 LQKENI. The chain's CDR3 is CASSPPAGGYNEQFF. CDR3 nucleotide sequence: TGTGCCAGCTCACCACCGGCGGGAGGTTACAATGAGCAGTTCTTC.

This clone was detected only a few times. The chain carries TRBV11-3 and TRBJ1-1, with TRBD1 identical over 8 bases. With V trimmed by 5 bases and J by 7 bases, 6 bases remained unmatched. Germline V gene data show CDR1 as SGHNT and CDR2 as YENEEA. This CDR3 comprises 13 residues. The CDR3 sequence: CASSRGTGGEAFF. The CDR3 nucleotides read TGTGCCAGCAGCCGGGGGACAGGCGGTGAAGCTTTCTTT.

V usage is TRBV12-2 and J usage is TRBJ1-5; the table gives TRBD1 as D, unverified against the DNA. TRBV12-2 counts as a pseudogene. The CDR3 is made up of 16 amino acids. The CDR3 region has the DNA TGTGCAAGTCGCTTCCAGACAGGATATAGCAATCAGCCCCAGCATTTT. As protein: CASRFQTGYSNQPQHF.